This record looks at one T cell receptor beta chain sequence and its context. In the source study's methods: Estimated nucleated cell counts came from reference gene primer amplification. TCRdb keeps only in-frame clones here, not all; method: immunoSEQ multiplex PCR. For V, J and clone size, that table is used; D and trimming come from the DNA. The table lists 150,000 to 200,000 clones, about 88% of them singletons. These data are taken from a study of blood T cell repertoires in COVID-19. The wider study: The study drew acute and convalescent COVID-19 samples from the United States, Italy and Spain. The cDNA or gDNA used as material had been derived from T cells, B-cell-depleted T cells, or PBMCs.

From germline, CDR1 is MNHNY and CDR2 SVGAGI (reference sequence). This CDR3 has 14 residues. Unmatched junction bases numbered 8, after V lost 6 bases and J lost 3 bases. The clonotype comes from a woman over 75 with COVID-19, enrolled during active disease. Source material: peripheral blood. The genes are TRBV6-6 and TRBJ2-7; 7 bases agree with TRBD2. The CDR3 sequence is CASRPREGDYEQYF. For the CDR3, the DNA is TGTGCCAGCAGGCCCAGGGAGGGTGACTACGAGCAGTACTTC.